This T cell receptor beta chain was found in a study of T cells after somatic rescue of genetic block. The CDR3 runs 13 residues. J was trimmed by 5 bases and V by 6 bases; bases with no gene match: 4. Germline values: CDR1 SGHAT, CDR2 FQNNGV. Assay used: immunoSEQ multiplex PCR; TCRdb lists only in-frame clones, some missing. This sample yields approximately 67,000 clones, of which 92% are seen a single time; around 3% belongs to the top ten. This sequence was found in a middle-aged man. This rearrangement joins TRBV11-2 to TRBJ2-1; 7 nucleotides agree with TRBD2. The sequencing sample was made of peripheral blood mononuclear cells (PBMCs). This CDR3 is CASSRDYNNEQFF. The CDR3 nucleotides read TGTGCCAGCAGTCGGGACTACAACAATGAGCAGTTCTTC.